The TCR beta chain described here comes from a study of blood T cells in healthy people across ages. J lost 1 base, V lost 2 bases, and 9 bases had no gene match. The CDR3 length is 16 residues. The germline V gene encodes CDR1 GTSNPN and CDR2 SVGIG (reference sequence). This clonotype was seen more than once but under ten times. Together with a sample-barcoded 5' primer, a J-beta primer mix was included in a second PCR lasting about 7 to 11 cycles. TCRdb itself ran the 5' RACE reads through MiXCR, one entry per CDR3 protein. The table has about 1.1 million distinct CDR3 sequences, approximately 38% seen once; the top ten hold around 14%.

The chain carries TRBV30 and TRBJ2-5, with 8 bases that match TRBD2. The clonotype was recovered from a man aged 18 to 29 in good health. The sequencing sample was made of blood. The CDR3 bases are TGTGCCTGGAGTCTCGGGACTAGACGATTCCAAGAGACCCAGTACTTC. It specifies CAWSLGTRRFQETQYF. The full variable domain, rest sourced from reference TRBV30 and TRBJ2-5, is SQTIHQWPATLVQPVGSPLSLECTVEGTSNPNLYWYRQAAGRGLQLLFYSVGIGQISSEVPQNLSASRPQDRQFILSSKKLLLSDSGFYLCAWSLGTRRFQETQYFGPGTRLLVL.